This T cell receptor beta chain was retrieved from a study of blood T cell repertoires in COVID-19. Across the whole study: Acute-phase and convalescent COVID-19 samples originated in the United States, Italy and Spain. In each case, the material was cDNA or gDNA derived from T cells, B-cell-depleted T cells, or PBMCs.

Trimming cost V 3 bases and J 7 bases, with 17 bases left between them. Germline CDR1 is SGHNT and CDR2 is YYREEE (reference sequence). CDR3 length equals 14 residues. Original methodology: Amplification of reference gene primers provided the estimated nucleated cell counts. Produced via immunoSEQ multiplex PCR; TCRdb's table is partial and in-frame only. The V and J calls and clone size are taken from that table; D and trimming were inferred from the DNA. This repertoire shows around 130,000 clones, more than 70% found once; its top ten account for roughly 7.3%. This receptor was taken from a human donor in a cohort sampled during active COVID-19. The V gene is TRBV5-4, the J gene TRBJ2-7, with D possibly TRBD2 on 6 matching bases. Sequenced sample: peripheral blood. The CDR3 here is CASSSEGPRGEQYF. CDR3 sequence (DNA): TGTGCCAGCAGCTCAGAGGGGCCCCGGGGGGAGCAGTACTTC.